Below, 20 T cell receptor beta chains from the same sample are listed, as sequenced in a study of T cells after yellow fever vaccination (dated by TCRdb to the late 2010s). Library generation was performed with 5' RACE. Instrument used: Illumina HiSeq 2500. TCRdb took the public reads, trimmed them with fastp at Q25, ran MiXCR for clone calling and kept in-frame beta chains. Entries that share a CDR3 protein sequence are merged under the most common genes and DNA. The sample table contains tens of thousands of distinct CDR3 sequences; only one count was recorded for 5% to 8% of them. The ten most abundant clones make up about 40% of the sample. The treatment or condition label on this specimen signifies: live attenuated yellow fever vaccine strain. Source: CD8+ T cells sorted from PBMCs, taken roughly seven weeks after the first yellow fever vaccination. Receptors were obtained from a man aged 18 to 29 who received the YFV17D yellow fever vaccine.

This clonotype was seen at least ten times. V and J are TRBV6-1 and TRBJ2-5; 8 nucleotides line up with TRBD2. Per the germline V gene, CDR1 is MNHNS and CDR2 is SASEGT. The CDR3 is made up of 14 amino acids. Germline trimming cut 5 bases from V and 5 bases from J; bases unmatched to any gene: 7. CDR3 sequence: CASSPGGVRETQYF. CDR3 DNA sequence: TGTGCCAGCAGTCCGGGGGGGGTGCGGGAGACCCAGTACTTC.

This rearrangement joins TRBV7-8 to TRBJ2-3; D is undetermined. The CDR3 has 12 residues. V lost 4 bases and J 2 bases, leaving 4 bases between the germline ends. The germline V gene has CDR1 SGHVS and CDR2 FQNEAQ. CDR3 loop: CASSSTTDTQYF. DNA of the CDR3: TGTGCCAGCAGCTCAACCACAGATACGCAGTATTTT. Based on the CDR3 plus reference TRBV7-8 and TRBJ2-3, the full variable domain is GAGVSQSPRYKVAKRGQDVALRCDPISGHVSLFWYQQALGQGPEFLTYFQNEAQLDKSGLPSDRFFAERPEGSVSTLKIQRTQQEDSAVYLCASSSTTDTQYFGPGTRLTVL.

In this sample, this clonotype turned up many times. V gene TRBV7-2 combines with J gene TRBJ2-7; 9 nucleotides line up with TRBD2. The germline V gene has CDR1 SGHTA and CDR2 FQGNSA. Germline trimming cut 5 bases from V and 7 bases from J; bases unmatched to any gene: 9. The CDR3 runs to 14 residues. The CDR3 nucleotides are TGTGCCAGCAGCCCGAGCGGGGGGTTCTGGGAGCAGTACTTC. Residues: CASSPSGGFWEQYF. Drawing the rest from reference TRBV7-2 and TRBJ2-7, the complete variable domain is GAGVSQSPSNKVTEKGKDVELRCDPISGHTALYWYRQSLGQGLEFLIYFQGNSAPDKSGLPSDRFSAERTGGSVSTLTIQRTQQEDSAVYLCASSPSGGFWEQYFGPGTRLTVT.

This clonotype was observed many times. CDR3 DNA sequence: TGTGCCAGCAGCTTAGCCCCAGCCCAGGGGGTAAATGGCTACACCTTC. The encoded protein is CASSLAPAQGVNGYTF. The V and J genes are TRBV7-6 and TRBJ1-2, with 7 positions matching TRBD1. CDR3 length: 16 residues. CDR1 and CDR2 (germline): SGHVS, FNYEAQ. J lost 6 bases, V lost 0 bases, and 10 bases had no gene match.

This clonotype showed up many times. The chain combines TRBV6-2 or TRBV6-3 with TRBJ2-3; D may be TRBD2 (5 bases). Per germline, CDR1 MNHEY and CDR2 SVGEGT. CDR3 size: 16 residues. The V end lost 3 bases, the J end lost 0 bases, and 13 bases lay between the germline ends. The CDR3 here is CASSYQETTSTDTQYF. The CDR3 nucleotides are TGTGCCAGCAGTTATCAAGAGACTACGAGCACAGATACGCAGTATTTT.

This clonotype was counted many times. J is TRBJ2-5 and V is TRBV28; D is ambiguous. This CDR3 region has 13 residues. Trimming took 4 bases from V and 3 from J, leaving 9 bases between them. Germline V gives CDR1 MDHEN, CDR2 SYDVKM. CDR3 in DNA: TGTGCCAGCAGTTCTCCCTTGGAAGAGACCCAGTACTTC. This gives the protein CASSSPLEETQYF.

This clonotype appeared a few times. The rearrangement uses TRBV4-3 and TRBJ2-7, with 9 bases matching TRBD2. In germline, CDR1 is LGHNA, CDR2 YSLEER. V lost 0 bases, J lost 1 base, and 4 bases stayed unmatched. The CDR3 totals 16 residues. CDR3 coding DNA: TGCGCCAGCAGCCAAGAATTTAGCGGGGGTTCCTACGAGCAGTACTTC. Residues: CASSQEFSGGSYEQYF.

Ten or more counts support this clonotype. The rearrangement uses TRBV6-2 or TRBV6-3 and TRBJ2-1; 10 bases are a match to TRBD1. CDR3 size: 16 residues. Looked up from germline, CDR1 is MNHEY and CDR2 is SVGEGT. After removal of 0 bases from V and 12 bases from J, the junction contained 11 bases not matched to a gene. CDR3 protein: CASSYSKDRGFLGQFF. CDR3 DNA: TGTGCCAGCAGTTACTCGAAGGACAGGGGGTTTTTAGGGCAGTTCTTC.

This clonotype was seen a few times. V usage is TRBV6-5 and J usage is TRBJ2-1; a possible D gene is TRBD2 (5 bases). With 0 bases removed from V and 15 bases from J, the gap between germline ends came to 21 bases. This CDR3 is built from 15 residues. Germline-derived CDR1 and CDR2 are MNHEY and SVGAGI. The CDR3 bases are TGTGCCAGCAGTTACTCGAAGTCCCTAGCTGGGCTGTCGTTCTTC. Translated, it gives CASSYSKSLAGLSFF.

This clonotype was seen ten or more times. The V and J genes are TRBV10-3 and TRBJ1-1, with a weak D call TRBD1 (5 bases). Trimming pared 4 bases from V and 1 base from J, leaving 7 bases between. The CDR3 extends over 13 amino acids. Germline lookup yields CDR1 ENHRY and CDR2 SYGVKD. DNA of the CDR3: TGTGCCATCAGTGTCGGGGGGAACACTGAAGCTTTCTTT. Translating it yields CAISVGGNTEAFF.

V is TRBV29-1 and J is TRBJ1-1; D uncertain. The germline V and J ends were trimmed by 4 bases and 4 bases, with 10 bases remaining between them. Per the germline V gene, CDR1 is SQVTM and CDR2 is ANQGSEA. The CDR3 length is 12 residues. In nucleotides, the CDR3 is TGCAGCGTTGGAGTTATGGGCACTGAAGCTTTCTTT. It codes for CSVGVMGTEAFF.

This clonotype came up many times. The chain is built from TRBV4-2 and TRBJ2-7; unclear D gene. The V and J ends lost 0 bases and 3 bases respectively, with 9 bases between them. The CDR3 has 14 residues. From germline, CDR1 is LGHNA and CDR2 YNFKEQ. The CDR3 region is CASSQDTSIYEQYF. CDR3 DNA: TGTGCCAGCAGCCAAGATACATCTATCTACGAGCAGTACTTC.

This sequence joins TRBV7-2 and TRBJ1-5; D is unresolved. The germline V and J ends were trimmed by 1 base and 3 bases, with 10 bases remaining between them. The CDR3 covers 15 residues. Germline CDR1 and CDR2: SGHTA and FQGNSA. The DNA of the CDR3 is TGTGCCAGCAGCTTAGTTGGCAGCGACAATCAGCCCCAGCATTTT. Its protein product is CASSLVGSDNQPQHF.

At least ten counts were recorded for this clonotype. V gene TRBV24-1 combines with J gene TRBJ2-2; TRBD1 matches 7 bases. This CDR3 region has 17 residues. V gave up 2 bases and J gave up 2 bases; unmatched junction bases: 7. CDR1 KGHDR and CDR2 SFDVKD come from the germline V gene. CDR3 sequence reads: CATSDSLQGRNTGELFF. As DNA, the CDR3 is TGTGCCACCAGTGATTCTCTACAGGGGCGAAACACCGGGGAGCTGTTTTTT.

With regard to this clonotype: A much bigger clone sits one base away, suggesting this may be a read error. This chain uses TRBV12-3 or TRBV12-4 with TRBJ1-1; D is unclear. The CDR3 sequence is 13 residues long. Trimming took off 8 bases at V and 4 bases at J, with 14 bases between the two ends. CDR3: CASGSPGSTEAFF. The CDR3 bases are TGTGCCAGCGGCTCCCCTGGAAGCACTGAAGCTTTCTTT.

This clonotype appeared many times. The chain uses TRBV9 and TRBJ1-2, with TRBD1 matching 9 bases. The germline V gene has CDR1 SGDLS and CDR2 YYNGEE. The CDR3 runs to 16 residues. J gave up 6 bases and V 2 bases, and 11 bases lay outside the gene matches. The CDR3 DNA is TGTGCCAGCAGCGTCACCCCCCGGGACAGGGAAGATGGCTACACCTTC. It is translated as CASSVTPRDREDGYTF.

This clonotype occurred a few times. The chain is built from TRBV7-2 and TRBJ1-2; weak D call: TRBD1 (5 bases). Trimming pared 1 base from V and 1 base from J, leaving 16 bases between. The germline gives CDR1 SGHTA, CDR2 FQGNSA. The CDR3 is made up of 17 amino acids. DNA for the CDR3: TGTGCCAGCAGCTTAGGGAGGGTTGGGGCCGTTAACTATGGCTACACCTTC. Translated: CASSLGRVGAVNYGYTF. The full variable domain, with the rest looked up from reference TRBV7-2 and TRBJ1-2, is GAGVSQSPSNKVTEKGKDVELRCDPISGHTALYWYRQSLGQGLEFLIYFQGNSAPDKSGLPSDRFSAERTGGSVSTLTIQRTQQEDSAVYLCASSLGRVGAVNYGYTFGSGTRLTVV.

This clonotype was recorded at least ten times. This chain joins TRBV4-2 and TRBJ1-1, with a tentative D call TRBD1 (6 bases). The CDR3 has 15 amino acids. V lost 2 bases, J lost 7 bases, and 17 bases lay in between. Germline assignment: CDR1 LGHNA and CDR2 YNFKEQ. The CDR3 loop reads CASSQRTAANLEAFF. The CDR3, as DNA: TGTGCCAGCAGCCAACGGACAGCAGCTAACCTTGAAGCTTTCTTT.

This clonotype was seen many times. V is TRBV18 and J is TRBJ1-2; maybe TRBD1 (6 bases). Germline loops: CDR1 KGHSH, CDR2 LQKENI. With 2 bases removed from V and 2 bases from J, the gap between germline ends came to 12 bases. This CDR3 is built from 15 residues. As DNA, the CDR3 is TGTGCCAGCTCACCAACCGGACAGATGAACTATGGCTACACCTTC. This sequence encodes CASSPTGQMNYGYTF.

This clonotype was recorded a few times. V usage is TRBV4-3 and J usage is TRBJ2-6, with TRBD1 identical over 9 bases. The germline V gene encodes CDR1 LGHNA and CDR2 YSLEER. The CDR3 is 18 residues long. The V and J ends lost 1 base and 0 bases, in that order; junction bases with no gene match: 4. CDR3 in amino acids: CASSQGTGVPSGANVLTF. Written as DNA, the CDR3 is TGCGCCAGCAGCCAAGGGACAGGGGTCCCCTCTGGGGCCAACGTCCTGACTTTC.